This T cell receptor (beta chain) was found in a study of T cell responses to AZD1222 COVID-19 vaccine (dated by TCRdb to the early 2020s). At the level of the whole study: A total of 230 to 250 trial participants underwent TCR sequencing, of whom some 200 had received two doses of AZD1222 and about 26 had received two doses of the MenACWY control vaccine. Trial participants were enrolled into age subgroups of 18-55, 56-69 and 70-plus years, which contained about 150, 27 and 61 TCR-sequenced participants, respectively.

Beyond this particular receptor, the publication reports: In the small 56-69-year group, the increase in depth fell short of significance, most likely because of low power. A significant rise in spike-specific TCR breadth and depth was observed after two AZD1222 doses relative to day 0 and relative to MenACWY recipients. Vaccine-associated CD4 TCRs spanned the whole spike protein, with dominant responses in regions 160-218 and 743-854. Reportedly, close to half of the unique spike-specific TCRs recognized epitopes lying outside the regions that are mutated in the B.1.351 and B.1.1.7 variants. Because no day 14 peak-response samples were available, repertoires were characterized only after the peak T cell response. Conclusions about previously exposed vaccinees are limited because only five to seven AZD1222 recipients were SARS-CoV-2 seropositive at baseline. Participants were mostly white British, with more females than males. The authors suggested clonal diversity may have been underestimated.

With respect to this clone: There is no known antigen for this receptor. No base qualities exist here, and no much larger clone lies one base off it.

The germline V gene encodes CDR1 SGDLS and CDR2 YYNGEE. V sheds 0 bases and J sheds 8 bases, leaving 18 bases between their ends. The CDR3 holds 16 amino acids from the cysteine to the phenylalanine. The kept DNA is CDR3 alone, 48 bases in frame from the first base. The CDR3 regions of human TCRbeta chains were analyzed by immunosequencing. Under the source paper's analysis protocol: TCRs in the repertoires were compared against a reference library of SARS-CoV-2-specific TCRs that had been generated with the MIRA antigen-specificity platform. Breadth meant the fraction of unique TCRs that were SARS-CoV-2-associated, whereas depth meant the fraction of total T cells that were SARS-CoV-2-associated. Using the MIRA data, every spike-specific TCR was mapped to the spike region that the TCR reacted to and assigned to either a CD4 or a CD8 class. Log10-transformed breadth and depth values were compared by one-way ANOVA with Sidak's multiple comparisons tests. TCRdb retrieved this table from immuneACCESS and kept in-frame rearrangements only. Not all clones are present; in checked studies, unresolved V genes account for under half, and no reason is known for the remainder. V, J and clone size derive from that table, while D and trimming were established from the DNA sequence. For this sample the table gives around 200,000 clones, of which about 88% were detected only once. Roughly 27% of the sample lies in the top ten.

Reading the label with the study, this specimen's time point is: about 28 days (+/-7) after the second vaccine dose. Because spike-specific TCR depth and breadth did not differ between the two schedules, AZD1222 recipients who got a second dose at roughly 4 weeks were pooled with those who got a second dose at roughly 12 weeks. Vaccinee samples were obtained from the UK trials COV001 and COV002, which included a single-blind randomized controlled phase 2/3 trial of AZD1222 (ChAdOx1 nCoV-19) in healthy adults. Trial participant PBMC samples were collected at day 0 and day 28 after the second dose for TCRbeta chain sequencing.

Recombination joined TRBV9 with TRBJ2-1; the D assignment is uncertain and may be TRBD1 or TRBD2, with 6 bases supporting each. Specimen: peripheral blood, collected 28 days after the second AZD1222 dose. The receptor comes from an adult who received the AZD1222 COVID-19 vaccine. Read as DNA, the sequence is TGTGCCAGCAGCGTAGCGGGAGCGGTGGGGGCGCATGAGCAGTTCTTC. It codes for CASSVAGAVGAHEQFF. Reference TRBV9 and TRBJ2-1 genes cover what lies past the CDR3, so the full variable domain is DSGVTQTPKHLITATGQRVTLRCSPRSGDLSVYWYQQSLDQGLQFLIQYYNGEERAKGNILERFSAQQFPDLHSELNLSSLELGDSALYFCASSVAGAVGAHEQFFGPGTRLTVL.